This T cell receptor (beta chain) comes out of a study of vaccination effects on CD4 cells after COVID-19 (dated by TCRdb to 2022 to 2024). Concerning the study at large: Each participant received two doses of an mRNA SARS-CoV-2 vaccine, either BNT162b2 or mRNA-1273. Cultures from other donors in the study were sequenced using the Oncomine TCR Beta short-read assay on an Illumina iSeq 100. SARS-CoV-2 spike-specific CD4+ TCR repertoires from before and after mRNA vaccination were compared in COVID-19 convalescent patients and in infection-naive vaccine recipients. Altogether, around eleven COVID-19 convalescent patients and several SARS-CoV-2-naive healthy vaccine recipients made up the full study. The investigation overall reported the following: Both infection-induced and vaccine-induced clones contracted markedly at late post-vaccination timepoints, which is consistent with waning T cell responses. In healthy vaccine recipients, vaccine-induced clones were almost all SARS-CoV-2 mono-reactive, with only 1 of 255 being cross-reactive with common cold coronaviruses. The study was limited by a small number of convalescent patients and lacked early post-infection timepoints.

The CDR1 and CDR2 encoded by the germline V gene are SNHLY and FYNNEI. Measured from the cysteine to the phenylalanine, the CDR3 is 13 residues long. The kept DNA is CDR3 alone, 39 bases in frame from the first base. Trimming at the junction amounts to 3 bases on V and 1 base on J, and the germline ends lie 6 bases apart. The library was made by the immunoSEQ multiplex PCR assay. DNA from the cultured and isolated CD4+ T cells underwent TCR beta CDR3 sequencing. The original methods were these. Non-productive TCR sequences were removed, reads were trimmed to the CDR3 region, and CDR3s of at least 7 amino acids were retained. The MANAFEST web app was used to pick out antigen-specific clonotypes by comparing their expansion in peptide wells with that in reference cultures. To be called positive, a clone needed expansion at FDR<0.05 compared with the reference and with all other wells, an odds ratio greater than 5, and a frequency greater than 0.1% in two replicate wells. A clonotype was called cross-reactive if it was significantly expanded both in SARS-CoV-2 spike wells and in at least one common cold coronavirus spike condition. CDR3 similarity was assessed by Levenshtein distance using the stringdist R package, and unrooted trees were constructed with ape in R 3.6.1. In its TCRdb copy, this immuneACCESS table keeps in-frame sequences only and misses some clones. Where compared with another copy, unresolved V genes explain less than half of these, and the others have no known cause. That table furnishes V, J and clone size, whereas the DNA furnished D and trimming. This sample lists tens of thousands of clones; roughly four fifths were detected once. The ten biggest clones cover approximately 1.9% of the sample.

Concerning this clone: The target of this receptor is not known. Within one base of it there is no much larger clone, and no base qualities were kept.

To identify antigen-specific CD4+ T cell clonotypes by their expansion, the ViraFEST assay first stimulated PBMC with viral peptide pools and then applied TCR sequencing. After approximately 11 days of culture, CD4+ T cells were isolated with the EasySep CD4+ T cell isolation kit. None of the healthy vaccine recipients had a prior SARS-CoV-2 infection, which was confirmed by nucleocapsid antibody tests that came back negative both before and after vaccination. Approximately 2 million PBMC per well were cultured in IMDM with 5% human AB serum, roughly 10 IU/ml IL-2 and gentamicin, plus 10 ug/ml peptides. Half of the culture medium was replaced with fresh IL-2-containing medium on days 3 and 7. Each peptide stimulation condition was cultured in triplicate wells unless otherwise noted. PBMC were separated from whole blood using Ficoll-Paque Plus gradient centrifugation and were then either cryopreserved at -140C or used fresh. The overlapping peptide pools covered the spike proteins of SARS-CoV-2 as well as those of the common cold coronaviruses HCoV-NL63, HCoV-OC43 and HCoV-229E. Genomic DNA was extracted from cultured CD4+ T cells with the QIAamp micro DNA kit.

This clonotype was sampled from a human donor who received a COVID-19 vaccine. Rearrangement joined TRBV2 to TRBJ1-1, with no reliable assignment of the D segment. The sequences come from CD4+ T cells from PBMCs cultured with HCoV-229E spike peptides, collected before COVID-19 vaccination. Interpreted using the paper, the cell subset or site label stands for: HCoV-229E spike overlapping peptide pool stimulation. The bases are TGTGCCAGCAGTGATCCGGGGAACACTGAAGCTTTCTTT. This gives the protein CASSDPGNTEAFF.